This T cell receptor (beta chain) was captured by sequencing in a study of blood T cell repertoires in COVID-19. V was clipped by 4 bases and J by 3 bases; unmatched bases: 6. CDR3 size: 14 residues. Germline assignment: CDR1 SGHRS and CDR2 YFSETQ. Which cohort a participant joined came from the clinical history participants gave. TCRdb keeps only in-frame clones here, not all; method: immunoSEQ multiplex PCR. In the table there are over 120,000 clones, more than 80% of which are singletons. The clonotype comes from a man aged 45-65 years who had recovered from COVID-19. The sample was PBMCs or T cells enriched from blood (not recorded which). The V call is TRBV5-1, the J call TRBJ2-5; 7 bases match TRBD2. The CDR3 spells CASSRGTKEETQYF. CDR3 sequence (DNA): TGCGCCAGCAGCCGTGGGACTAAAGAAGAGACCCAGTACTTC.